This entry describes one T cell receptor beta chain. These data come from a study of cytomegalovirus exposure and HLA in healthy donors. PCR involved 60 Vbeta and 13 Jbeta primers. TCRdb's copy holds only in-frame clones and misses some; the assay was immunoSEQ multiplex PCR. The sample shows approximately 110,000 clones, 77% of them seen only once. The ends lost 6 bases at V and 8 bases at J; junction bases unmatched: 6. The germline gives CDR1 MDHEN, CDR2 SYDVKM. This CDR3 is built from 14 residues. This sequence joins TRBV28 and TRBJ1-6, with 8 bases lining up with TRBD1. The TCR comes from a woman aged 40-49 years in good health and CMV-seropositive. The source material was PBMCs. CDR3: CASSRTGGDSPLHF. CDR3 nucleotide sequence: TGTGCCAGCAGCCGAACAGGGGGGGATTCACCCCTCCACTTT.